The entry below gives a single TCR beta chain sequence along with its context. Its antigen is unknown. Reanalyzing the 5' RACE reads, TCRdb keeps one entry per CDR3 protein, without DNA. The sample has over 200,000 distinct CDR3 sequences. Germline V CDR1 and CDR2: DFQATT, SNEGSKA (reference sequence). CDR3 length equals 13 residues. The data derive from a study of monozygotic twins with inflammatory bowel disease. Study-wide results and limits: TCRbeta diversity (inverse Simpson) was lower in IBD patients than in healthy co-twins.

The rearrangement links TRBV20-1 to TRBJ2-5; TCRdb selects TRBD2, and the lack of DNA leaves this call unchecked. The sample comprised blood. This clonotype was sampled from a human donor with ulcerative colitis or Crohn's disease, or a healthy co-twin of an affected twin (not recorded which). The CDR3 here is CSPLAGSQETQYF.